The 21 T cell receptor beta chains below were found in one sample sequenced in a study of long-term antiretroviral therapy in people with HIV. At the survey level, the v3.0 immunoSEQ assay was run. Sequencing used immunoSEQ multiplex PCR; TCRdb keeps in-frame clones, though not all of them. The sample comprises 32,000 or so clones, over 80% of which are singletons, and around 8% rests with the top ten. The sample in question was unsorted PBMCs, obtained 3.2 years before starting antiretroviral therapy. The receptors were sampled from a man aged 45-65 years with HIV.

J is TRBJ1-1 and V is TRBV10-3; a weak D match, TRBD1 (6 bases). CDR3 size: 14 residues. Trimming stripped 2 bases from V and 2 bases from J, with 9 bases between. Germline V gene sequence: CDR1 ENHRY, CDR2 SYGVKD. The CDR3 here is CAISEVGGNTEAFF. CDR3 DNA sequence: TGTGCCATCAGTGAGGTAGGGGGAAACACTGAAGCTTTCTTT.

The genes are TRBV5-1 and TRBJ2-7, with 7 bases that match TRBD1. The V segment lost 3 bases and the J segment 0 bases; nucleotides outside the gene matches: 6. The germline V gene has CDR1 SGHRS and CDR2 YFSETQ. The CDR3 is made up of 15 amino acids. Here the CDR3 DNA reads TGCGCCAGCAGCTGGGACAGTATTAGCTCCTACGAGCAGTACTTC. This translates into CASSWDSISSYEQYF.

The chain has TRBV6-1 and TRBJ1-4; the D is unclear. The germline V and J ends were trimmed by 6 bases and 8 bases, with 16 bases remaining between them. The length of the CDR3 is 14 residues. The V gene's germline CDR1 is MNHNS and CDR2 SASEGT. The CDR3 region is CASSPVGDGEKLFF. CDR3 coding DNA: TGTGCCAGCAGCCCAGTGGGTGATGGGGAAAAACTGTTTTTT.

This chain connects TRBV28 to TRBJ1-2; perhaps TRBD1 as D (5 bases). CDR3 length: 12 amino acids. CDR1 and CDR2 from the germline V gene are MDHEN and SYDVKM. Trimming stripped 6 bases from V and 4 bases from J, with 9 bases between. The CDR3 coding sequence is TGTGCCAGCAGGAGACAGCCCTATGGCTACACCTTC. This translates into CASRRQPYGYTF.

J is TRBJ2-7 and V is TRBV7-2, with D unresolved. The CDR3 spans 15 residues. Germline loops: CDR1 SGHTA, CDR2 FQGNSA. V was clipped by 0 bases and J by 0 bases, with 9 bases between them. The CDR3 loop reads CASSLAAASSYEQYF. CDR3 bases: TGTGCCAGCAGCTTAGCGGCAGCCAGCTCCTACGAGCAGTACTTC.

The chain is built from TRBV5-1 and TRBJ2-3, with D possibly called TRBD1 or TRBD2 (5 bases each). There are 13 residues in the CDR3. The V gene's germline CDR1 is SGHRS and CDR2 YFSETQ. Trimming removed 5 bases at V and 4 bases at J, with 11 bases between. CDR3 DNA sequence: TGCGCCAGCAGAAAGGGGAGTTCAGATACGCAGTATTTT. The encoded protein is CASRKGSSDTQYF.

The rearrangement uses TRBV5-1 and TRBJ2-5; 8 bases fit TRBD1. V gave up 2 bases and J gave up 4 bases; unmatched junction bases: 4. This CDR3 contains 14 residues. The germline V gene encodes CDR1 SGHRS and CDR2 YFSETQ. Here the CDR3 reads CASSFTGGGETQYF. CDR3 bases: TGCGCCAGCAGCTTTACAGGGGGTGGAGAGACCCAGTACTTC.

The V gene is TRBV11-1, the J gene TRBJ1-2; D might be TRBD1 (5 bases). Germline loops: CDR1 SGHAT, CDR2 FQDESV (reference sequence). The CDR3 runs to 12 residues. Between the trimmed V and J ends, which lost 5 bases and 3 bases, there was a span of 7 bases. The CDR3 here is CASSQGDYGYTF. CDR3 coding DNA: TGTGCCAGCAGCCAGGGAGACTATGGCTACACCTTC.

A single count supports this clone. The V and J genes are TRBV5-1 and TRBJ1-2; weak D call: TRBD1 (6 bases). The CDR3 totals 13 residues. Trimming left V 4 bases short and J 4 bases short, with 11 bases between. In germline, CDR1 is SGHRS, CDR2 YFSETQ. CDR3 in DNA: TGCGCCAGCAGCCGCGGACAGTCCTATGGCTACACCTTC. This sequence encodes CASSRGQSYGYTF.

V is TRBV13 and J is TRBJ1-1; D might be TRBD1 (5 bases). Germline CDR1 is PRHDT and CDR2 is FYEKMQ (reference sequence). Deletions cut 3 bases from V and 2 bases from J, with 10 bases between. The CDR3 extends over 14 amino acids. CDR3 in DNA: TGTGCCAGCAGCTTCCCGACAGTAAACACTGAAGCTTTCTTT. Translation: CASSFPTVNTEAFF.

The CDR3 loop reads CASSQGQGFNQPQHF. CDR3 coding DNA: TGTGCCAGCAGCCAAGGACAGGGGTTCAATCAGCCCCAGCATTTT. This chain uses TRBV5-4 with TRBJ1-5; 9 positions agree with TRBD1. CDR3 length: 15 residues. Losses at the gene ends were 4 bases for V and 3 bases for J; bases not matched to a gene: 5. In germline, CDR1 is SGHNT, CDR2 YYREEE (reference sequence).

The chain employs TRBV7-2 and TRBJ1-2, with D hard to call. Trimming removed 1 base from V and 4 bases from J, with 7 bases in between. Germline V lookup: CDR1 SGHTA, CDR2 FQGNSA. CDR3 length equals 13 residues. As DNA, the CDR3 is TGTGCCAGCAGCTTAGAACGGATCTATGGCTACACCTTC. This translates into CASSLERIYGYTF.

The chain is built from TRBV11-3 and TRBJ1-1, with D possibly TRBD1 on 5 matching bases. Germline assignment: CDR1 SGHNT and CDR2 YENEEA. V was cut by 8 bases and J by 6 bases, with 19 bases left in between. This CDR3 is built from 14 residues. The CDR3 DNA reads as TGTGCCAGCCAAGGTCAGGGTTTGGGTGCTGAAGCTTTCTTT. Translated: CASQGQGLGAEAFF.

The rearrangement joins TRBV18 to TRBJ2-1; either TRBD1 or TRBD2 may supply D (7 bases each). The CDR3 contains 16 residues. V lost 3 bases to trimming and J lost 4 bases, with 16 bases between them. Germline V gene lookup returns CDR1 KGHSH and CDR2 LQKENI. CDR3 sequence reads: CASSPGGGDQYNEQFF. Here the CDR3 DNA reads TGTGCCAGCTCACCGGGAGGGGGCGACCAATACAATGAGCAGTTCTTC.

The chain employs TRBV18 and TRBJ1-4, with TRBD1 matching 7 bases. From germline, CDR1 is KGHSH and CDR2 LQKENI. V was clipped by 4 bases and J by 5 bases; unmatched bases: 4. This CDR3 spans 14 amino acids. The CDR3 DNA is TGTGCCAGCTCACAGACAGGGCCAAATGAAAAACTGTTTTTT. Its protein product is CASSQTGPNEKLFF.

The V call is TRBV5-4, the J call TRBJ2-3; 7 nucleotides match TRBD2. The germline V gene has CDR1 SGHNT and CDR2 YYREEE (reference sequence). The V segment lost 10 bases and the J segment 4 bases; nucleotides outside the gene matches: 12. The CDR3 consists of 14 residues. The CDR3 coding sequence is TGTGCCGCCAACCCGGCTAGCGGATCAGATACGCAGTATTTT. Protein: CAANPASGSDTQYF.

The J gene is TRBJ2-5, the V gene TRBV28; TRBD2 matches at 10 bases. Germline V gives CDR1 MDHEN, CDR2 SYDVKM. Unmatched junction bases numbered 11, after V lost 1 base and J lost 6 bases. The CDR3 totals 17 residues. The CDR3 protein is CASSLSPSGGARKTQYF. The CDR3 DNA follows: TGTGCCAGCAGTTTATCCCCCAGCGGGGGGGCTAGAAAGACCCAGTACTTC.

This clone was counted between two and nine times. The V and J genes are TRBV7-6 and TRBJ1-3; the D gene is possibly TRBD1 (6 bases). This CDR3 spans 14 amino acids. V lost 5 bases, J lost 4 bases, and 12 bases lay in between. Germline assignment: CDR1 SGHVS and CDR2 FNYEAQ. This CDR3 reads CASSLTGNGNTIYF. The CDR3 nucleotides read TGTGCCAGCAGCCTTACAGGGAACGGAAACACCATATATTTT.

The chain uses TRBV7-2 and TRBJ1-2, with 10 bases identical to TRBD1. J gave up 6 bases and V 3 bases, and 7 bases lay outside the gene matches. Per the germline V gene, CDR1 is SGHTA and CDR2 is FQGNSA. The CDR3 totals 15 residues. CDR3 region: CASSFMDRGAHGYTF. CDR3 nucleotide sequence: TGTGCCAGCAGCTTTATGGACAGGGGGGCCCATGGCTACACCTTC.

This clone came up a few times. The rearrangement links TRBV19 to TRBJ1-5; TRBD1 matches 9 bases. The CDR3 loop spans 16 amino acids. Germline assignment: CDR1 LNHDA and CDR2 SQIVND (reference sequence). Losses at the gene ends were 3 bases for V and 4 bases for J; bases not matched to a gene: 7. The CDR3 region has the DNA TGTGCCAGTAGTATTTCCGGGACAGGGAAAAATCAGCCCCAGCATTTT. Translation: CASSISGTGKNQPQHF.

The rearrangement joins TRBV4-2 to TRBJ2-7; 16 bases are shared with TRBD2. The CDR3 is made up of 19 amino acids. Per the germline V gene, CDR1 is LGHNA and CDR2 is YNFKEQ. The V gene end was trimmed by 1 base and the J gene end by 4 bases; junction bases not matched to a gene: 10. The CDR3 region has the DNA TGTGCCAGCAGCCAAGCCACCGGGACTAGCGGGAGGGCCGCTTACGAGCAGTACTTC. Amino acids: CASSQATGTSGRAAYEQYF.